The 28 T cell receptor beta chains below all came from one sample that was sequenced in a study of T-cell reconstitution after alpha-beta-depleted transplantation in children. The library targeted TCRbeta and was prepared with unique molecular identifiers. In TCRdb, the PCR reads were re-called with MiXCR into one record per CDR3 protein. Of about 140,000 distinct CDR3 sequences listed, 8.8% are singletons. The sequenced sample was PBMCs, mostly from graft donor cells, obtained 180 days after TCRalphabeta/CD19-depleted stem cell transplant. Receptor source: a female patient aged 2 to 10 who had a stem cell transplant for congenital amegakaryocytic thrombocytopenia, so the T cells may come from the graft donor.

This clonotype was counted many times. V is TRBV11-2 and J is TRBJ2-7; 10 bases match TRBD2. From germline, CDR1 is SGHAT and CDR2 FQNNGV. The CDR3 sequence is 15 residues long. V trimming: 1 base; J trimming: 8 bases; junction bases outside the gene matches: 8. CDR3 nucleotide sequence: TGTGCCAGCAGCTTAGTTACTAGCGGGGATAATAAGCAGTACTTC. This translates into CASSLVTSGDNKQYF. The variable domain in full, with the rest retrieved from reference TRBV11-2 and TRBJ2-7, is EAGVAQSPRYKIIEKRQSVAFWCNPISGHATLYWYQQILGQGPKLLIQFQNNGVVDDSQLPKDRFSAERLKGVDSTLKIQPAKLEDSAVYLCASSLVTSGDNKQYFGPGTRLTVT.

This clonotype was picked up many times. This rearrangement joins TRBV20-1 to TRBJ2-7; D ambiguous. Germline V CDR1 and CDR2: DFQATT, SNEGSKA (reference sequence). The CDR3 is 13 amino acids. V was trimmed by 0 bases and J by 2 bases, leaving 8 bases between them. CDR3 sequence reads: CSARDRYTYEQYF. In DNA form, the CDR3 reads TGCAGTGCTAGAGACAGGTACACCTACGAGCAGTACTTC.

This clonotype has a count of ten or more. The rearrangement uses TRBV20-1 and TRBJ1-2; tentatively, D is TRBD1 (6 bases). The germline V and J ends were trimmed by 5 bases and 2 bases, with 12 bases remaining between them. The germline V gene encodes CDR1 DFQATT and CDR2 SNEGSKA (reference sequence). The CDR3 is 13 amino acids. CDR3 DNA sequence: TGCAGTGCTCGGGACACCGTAAACTATGGCTACACCTTC. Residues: CSARDTVNYGYTF.

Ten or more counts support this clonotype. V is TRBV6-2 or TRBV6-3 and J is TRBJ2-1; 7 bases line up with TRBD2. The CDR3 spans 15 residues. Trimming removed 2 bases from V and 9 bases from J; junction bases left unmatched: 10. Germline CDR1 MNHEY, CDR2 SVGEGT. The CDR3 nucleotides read TGTGCCAGCAGTTACAGATTAGCGGGTTCGAGTGAGCAGTTCTTC. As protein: CASSYRLAGSSEQFF.

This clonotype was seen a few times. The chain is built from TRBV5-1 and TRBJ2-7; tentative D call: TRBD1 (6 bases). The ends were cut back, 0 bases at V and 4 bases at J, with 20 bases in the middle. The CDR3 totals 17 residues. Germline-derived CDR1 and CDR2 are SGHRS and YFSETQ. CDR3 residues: CASSLAGYRDRGYEQYF. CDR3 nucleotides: TGCGCCAGCAGCTTGGCTGGGTACAGGGATAGGGGGTACGAGCAGTACTTC. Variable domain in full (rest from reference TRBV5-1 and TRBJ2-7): KAGVTQTPRYLIKTRGQQVTLSCSPISGHRSVSWYQQTPGQGLQFLFEYFSETQRNKGNFPGRFSGRQFSNSRSEMNVSTLELGDSALYLCASSLAGYRDRGYEQYFGPGTRLTVT.

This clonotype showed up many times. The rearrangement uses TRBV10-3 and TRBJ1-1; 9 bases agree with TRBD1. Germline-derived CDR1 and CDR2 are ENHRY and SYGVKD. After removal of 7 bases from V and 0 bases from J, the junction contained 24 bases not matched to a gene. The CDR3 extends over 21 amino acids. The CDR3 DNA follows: TGTGCCATCACCCAGGGGGGTTACAGGGGGCCCTTGGATAACATGAACACTGAAGCTTTCTTT. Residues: CAITQGGYRGPLDNMNTEAFF.

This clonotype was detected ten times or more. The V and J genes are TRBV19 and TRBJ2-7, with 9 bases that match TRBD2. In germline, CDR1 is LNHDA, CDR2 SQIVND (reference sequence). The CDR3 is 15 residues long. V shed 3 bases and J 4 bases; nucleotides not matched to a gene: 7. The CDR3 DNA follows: TGTGCCAGTAGTATCGGGCTAGCGGGGAGTTACGAGCAGTACTTC. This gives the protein CASSIGLAGSYEQYF.

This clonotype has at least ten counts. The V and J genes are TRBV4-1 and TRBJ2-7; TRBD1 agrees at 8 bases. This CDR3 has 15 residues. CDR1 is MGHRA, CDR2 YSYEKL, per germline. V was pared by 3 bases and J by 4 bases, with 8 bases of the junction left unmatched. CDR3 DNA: TGCGCCAGCAGCCACCCAGGGGGCGAATTTTACGAGCAGTACTTC. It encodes CASSHPGGEFYEQYF.

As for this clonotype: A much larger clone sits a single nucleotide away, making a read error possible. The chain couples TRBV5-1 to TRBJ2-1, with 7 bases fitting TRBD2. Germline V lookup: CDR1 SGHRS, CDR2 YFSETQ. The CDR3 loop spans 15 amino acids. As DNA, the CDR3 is TGCGCCAGCGGGATGGGGGGGAGCTCCCACAATGAGCAGTTCTTC. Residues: CASGMGGSSHNEQFF.

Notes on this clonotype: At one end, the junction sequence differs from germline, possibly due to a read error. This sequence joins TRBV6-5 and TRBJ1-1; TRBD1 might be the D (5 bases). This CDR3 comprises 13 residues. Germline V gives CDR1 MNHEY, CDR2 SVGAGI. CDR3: CASSYRGGTKAFF. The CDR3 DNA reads TGTGCCAGCAGTTACAGGGGTGGCACTAAAGCTTTCTTT.

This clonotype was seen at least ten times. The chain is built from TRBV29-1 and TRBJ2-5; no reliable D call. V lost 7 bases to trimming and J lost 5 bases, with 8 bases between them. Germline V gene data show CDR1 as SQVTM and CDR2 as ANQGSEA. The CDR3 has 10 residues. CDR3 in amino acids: CSANTETQYF. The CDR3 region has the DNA TGCAGCGCAAATACTGAGACCCAGTACTTC.

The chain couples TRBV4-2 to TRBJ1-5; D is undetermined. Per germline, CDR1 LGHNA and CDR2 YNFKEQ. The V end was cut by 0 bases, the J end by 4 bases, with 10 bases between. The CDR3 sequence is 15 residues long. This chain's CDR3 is CASSQDRGSNQPQHF. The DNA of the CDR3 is TGTGCCAGCAGCCAAGATAGAGGGTCTAATCAGCCCCAGCATTTT.

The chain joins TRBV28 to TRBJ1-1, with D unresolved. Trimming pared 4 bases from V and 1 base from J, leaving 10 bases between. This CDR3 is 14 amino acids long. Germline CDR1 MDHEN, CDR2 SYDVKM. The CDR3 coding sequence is TGTGCCAGCAGTTATCCGCACGAGAACACTGAAGCTTTCTTT. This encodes CASSYPHENTEAFF.

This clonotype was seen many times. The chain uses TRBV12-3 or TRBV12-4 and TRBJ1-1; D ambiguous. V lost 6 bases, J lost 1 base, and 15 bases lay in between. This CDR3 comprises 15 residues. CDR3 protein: CASRESQKKNTEAFF. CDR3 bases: TGTGCCAGCAGGGAGAGCCAGAAAAAGAACACTGAAGCTTTCTTT.

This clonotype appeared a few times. The CDR3 bases are TGTGCCAGCAGTCCCGGACTAAGCTCCTACAATGAGCAGTTCTTC. The encoded protein is CASSPGLSSYNEQFF. V gene TRBV7-6 combines with J gene TRBJ2-1, with D tentatively TRBD2 (6 bases). Germline V gene sequence: CDR1 SGHVS, CDR2 FNYEAQ. The CDR3 has 15 residues. V was cut by 6 bases and J by 0 bases, with 12 bases left in between.

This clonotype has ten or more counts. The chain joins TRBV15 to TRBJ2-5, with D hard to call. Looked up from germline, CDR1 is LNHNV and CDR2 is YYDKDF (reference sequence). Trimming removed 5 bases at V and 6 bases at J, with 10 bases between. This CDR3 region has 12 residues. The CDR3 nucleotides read TGTGCCACCAGCCGTCGAGAACAGACCCAGTACTTC. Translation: CATSRREQTQYF.

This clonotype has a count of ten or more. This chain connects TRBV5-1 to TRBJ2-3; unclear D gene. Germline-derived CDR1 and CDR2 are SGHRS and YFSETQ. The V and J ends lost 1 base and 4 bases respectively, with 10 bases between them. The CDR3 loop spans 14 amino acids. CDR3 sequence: CASSLRAGADTQYF. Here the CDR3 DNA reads TGCGCCAGCAGCTTGAGGGCTGGGGCAGATACGCAGTATTTT.

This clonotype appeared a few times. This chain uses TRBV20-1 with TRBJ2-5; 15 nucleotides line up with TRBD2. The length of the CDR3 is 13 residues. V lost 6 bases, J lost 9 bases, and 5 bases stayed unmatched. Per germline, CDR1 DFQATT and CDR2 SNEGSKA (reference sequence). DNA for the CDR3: TGCAGTGCATCCCGGACTAGCGGGAGGGCCCAGTACTTC. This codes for CSASRTSGRAQYF.

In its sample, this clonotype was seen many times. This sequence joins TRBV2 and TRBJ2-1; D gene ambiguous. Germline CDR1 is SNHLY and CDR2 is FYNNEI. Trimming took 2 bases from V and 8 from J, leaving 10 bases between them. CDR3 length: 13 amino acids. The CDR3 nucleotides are TGTGCCAGCAGTGAATCTCGGCCGGATGAGCAGTTCTTC. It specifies CASSESRPDEQFF.

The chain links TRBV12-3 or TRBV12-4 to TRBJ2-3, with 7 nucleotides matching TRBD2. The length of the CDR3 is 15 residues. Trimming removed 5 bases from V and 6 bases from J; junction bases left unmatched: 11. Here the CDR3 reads CASSPLLAVGDTQYF. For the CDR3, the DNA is TGTGCCAGCAGTCCCCTTCTAGCGGTAGGGGATACGCAGTATTTT.

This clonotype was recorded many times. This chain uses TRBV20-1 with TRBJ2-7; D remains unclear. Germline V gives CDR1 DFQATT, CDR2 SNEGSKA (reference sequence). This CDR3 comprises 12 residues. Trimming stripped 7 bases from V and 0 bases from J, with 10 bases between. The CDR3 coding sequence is TGCAGTGGAAGGGTTCACTCCTACGAGCAGTACTTC. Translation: CSGRVHSYEQYF.

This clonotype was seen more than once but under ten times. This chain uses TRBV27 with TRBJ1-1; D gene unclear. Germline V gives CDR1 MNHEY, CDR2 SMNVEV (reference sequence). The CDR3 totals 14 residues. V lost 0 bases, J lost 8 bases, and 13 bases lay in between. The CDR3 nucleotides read TGTGCCAGCAGTTTATCGAAGGCTCCCCGAGAAGCTTTCTTT. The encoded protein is CASSLSKAPREAFF.

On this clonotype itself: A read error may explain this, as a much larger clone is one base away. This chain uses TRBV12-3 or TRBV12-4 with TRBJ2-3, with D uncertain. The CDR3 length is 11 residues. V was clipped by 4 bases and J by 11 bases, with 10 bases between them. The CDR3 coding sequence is TGTGCCAGCAGTTCCCACCTTGGGCAGTATTTT. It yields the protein CASSSHLGQYF.

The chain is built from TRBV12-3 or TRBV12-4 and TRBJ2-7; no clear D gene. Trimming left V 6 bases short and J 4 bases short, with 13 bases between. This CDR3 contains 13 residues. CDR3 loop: CASSLGRSYEQYF. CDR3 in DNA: TGTGCCAGCAGCCTTGGACGGTCTTACGAGCAGTACTTC.

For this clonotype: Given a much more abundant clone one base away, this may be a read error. CDR3 in amino acids: CSSIPGGDPNEQFF. CDR3 coding DNA: TGCAGCTCGATTCCCGGGGGGGACCCAAATGAGCAGTTCTTC. The genes are TRBV29-1 and TRBJ2-1, with TRBD2 matching over 8 bases. The CDR3 runs to 14 residues. Germline V CDR1 and CDR2: SQVTM, ANQGSEA. J was trimmed by 7 bases and V by 8 bases; bases with no gene match: 13.

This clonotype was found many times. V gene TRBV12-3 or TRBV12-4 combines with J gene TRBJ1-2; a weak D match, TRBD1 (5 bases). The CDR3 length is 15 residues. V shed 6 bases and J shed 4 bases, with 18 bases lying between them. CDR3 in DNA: TGTGCCAGCAGCCGGGACCGGGCATCCTTCTATGGCTACACCTTC. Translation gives CASSRDRASFYGYTF.

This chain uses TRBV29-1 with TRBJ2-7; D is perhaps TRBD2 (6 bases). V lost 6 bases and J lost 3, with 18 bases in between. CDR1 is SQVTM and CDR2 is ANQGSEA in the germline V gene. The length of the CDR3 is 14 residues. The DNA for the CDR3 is TGCAGCGTGTGTTCGGGAGCCGGGAGCTACGAGCAGTACTTC. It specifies CSVCSGAGSYEQYF.

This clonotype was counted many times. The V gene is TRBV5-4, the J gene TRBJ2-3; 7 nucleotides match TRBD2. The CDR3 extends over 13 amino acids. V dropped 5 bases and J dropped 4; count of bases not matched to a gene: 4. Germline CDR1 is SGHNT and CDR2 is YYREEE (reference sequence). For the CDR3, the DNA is TGTGCCAGCAGGGGGGGGACGGCAGATACGCAGTATTTT. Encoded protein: CASRGGTADTQYF.